This T cell receptor (beta chain) was recorded in a study of CD8 T cells in ankylosing spondylitis. The CDR3 totals 14 residues. V lost 3 bases to trimming and J lost 6 bases, with 14 bases between them. Whole-study findings and limits: Significantly higher representation of disease-linked clones was reported for matched ankylosing spondylitis synovial fluid. Earlier studies detected some motif variants in reactive arthritis synovial fluid and blood.

As regards this clonotype: Its cognate antigen is unknown.

TCRdb reanalysed the 5' RACE reads using MiXCR and keeps one entry per CDR3 protein. The data hold about 270,000 distinct CDR3 sequences, with roughly 32% observed a single time. The sequence was obtained from a male donor with ankylosing spondylitis or in good health (not recorded which). V gene TRBV12-3 or TRBV12-4 combines with J gene TRBJ1-1, with D possibly TRBD1 on 5 matching bases. What was sequenced was blood, either unsorted or a sorted T cell fraction (not recorded which). The DNA for the CDR3 is TGTGCCAGCAGTTTGTTGGGGGGTACTTCTGAAGCTTTCTTT. Protein: CASSLLGGTSEAFF.